The T cell receptor beta chain described here comes from a study of Ad26.COV2.S vaccination and SARS-CoV-2 variants (dated by TCRdb to about 2021). About the full investigation: TCRbeta repertoire sequencing was used to assess the specificity and breadth of SARS-CoV-2-reactive T cell receptors after Ad26.COV2.S vaccination. The TCR-sequenced set comprised around 30 samples: roughly 19 Ad26.COV2.S vaccine recipients, 5 placebo recipients and 8 SARS-CoV-2 convalescent individuals.

The immunoSEQ Assay was used to sequence TCRbeta CDR3 regions. After extraction, genomic DNA underwent amplification by bias-controlled multiplex PCR, followed by high-throughput sequencing. In the original analysis: To quantify the absolute abundance of every unique TCRbeta CDR3 region, sequences were collapsed and filtered. Usable DNA was measured by amplifying reference genes present in all nucleated cells, and TCRbeta template counts were normalized to that usable DNA to estimate T cell fraction. Repertoire TCRs were annotated as SARS-CoV-2-specific by exact matching of V gene, CDR3 amino acid sequence and J gene to a known reactive TCR set. The reference SARS-CoV-2 TCR set was derived from MIRA and filtered for enrichment in COVID-19-positive ImmuneCODE repertoires, a step that removed public or cross-reactive TCRs. Drawing on the MIRA antigens, annotated TCRs were analysed further at the level of specific ORF or position within ORF. Depth was the summed frequency of annotated unique rearrangements, while breadth was defined as annotated unique rearrangements over total unique productive rearrangements. TCR breadth was compared between groups using two-sided Wilcoxon rank-sum tests. This immuneACCESS table, as held by TCRdb, lists in-frame sequences with V and J called but not all clones. Of the missing ones, under half trace to an unresolved V gene in checked studies; the others have no known cause. The V and J calls and the clone size are those of that table, but D and trimming were determined from the DNA. In this sample the table shows about 350,000 clones, 92% of which occur a single time. About 3.9% of the sample is held by the ten biggest clonotypes.

Study-wide findings and limitations: It was noted by the authors that total T cell responses may have been underestimated by the TCR breadth and depth analyses. Spike-specific TCR breadth was higher in Ad26.COV2.S recipients than in placebo recipients (P = 0.0014). Vaccine and placebo recipients had similar non-spike TCR breadth, a finding consistent with the vaccine containing only spike. Substantial breadth of spike-specific CD8+ and CD4+ T cell responses was reported after vaccination.

Via the germline V gene (reference sequence), CDR1 is MNHEY and CDR2 SMNVEV. Cut back by 3 bases and 9 bases, the V and J ends lie 11 bases apart. There are 12 amino acids in the CDR3, from cysteine to phenylalanine inclusive. The kept DNA is CDR3 alone, 36 bases in frame from the first base. Notes on this clone: Its specific antigen is unknown. Base qualities are not recorded, but no much larger clone differs from it by a single base.

This sample's time point label indicates: individuals recovered from natural SARS-CoV-2 infection. This sequence uses TRBV27 and TRBJ1-2, with the D gene not confidently named. This TCR was sampled from a human donor who had recovered from COVID-19. The specimen comprised peripheral blood, sampled after recovery from COVID-19. The DNA sequence follows: TGTGCCAGCAGTTTGACGGGATTAAGCTACACCTTC. This encodes CASSLTGLSYTF.